This section outlines one TCR beta chain sequence together with its context. Its antigen is as yet unknown. This sample is part of a study of regulatory T cells in long-lasting Graves disease. Study outcomes and limitations: New patients shared roughly 1,000 public clonotypes, fewer than the 2,500 to 3,500 shared by persistent patients. Favored gene segments in persistent disease were TRBV28, TRBJ1-2 and TRBJ2-5. Persistent Graves' patients showed reduced TCR diversity versus newly diagnosed patients.

Assembly of TCR beta libraries relied on iRepertoire HTBI primers together with Arm-PCR of CDR3 regions. A single record per CDR3 protein comes from TCRdb applying MiXCR to the multiplex PCR reads. The sample carries 300,000 to 400,000 distinct CDR3 sequences, 15% to 20% recorded once. The V gene's germline CDR1 is SEHNR and CDR2 FQNEAQ (reference sequence). CDR3 length equals 12 residues. Trimming shortened V by 5 bases and J by 9 bases, and 11 bases separated the two germline ends. Time point defined: newly diagnosed GD, antithyroid drugs for less than 3 months. Scientists built the TCR library using RNA that was extracted from PBMCs.

Specimen: peripheral blood mononuclear cells (PBMCs), collected at new diagnosis, from a patient treated with antithyroid drugs. This clonotype originated in a female donor with Graves disease. The chain combines TRBV7-9 with TRBJ2-1; D gene uncertain. Here the CDR3 DNA reads TGTGCCAGCAGCCTATCTTTTCCTGAGCAGTTCTTC. This encodes CASSLSFPEQFF.